This T cell receptor (beta chain) was identified in a study of blood T cells in healthy people across ages. Together with a sample-barcoded 5' primer, a J-beta primer mix was included in a second PCR lasting 7 to 11 cycles. TCRdb fed the 5' RACE reads into MiXCR, producing one record per CDR3 protein. The sample carries over 700,000 distinct CDR3 sequences, around half recorded once. Overall study findings and caveats: The study lacked donor CMV status, which possibly confounded expanded clonotype changes.

A remark on this clonotype: Its antigen is currently unknown.

The CDR3 is 17 amino acids. Healthy Russian Caucasian donors spanned ages about 6 to 90 years. The total RNA that was extracted per sample amounted to at least 5 micrograms. The TCR comes from a man aged 80 or over in good health. Specimen: blood. The chain recombines TRBV21-1 with TRBJ2-3; TRBD2 is the table's D call, not checked against the DNA. TRBV21-1 is assigned pseudogene status. The DNA of the CDR3 is TGTGCCAGCAGCAGCGCGTCAGCGGGGGGTTCCACAGATACGCAGTATTTT. Protein sequence: CASSSASAGGSTDTQYF.